This T cell receptor (beta chain) was profiled in a study of T cells in Graves' hyperthyroidism and ophthalmopathy. Amplified regions were TCR beta CDR3 sequences from RNA transcripts. HTBI primers drove first-round RT-PCR of the TCR CDR3. MiXCR, run by TCRdb on the multiplex PCR reads, gives a single entry per CDR3 protein. The sample includes some 550,000 distinct CDR3 sequences, more than 15% seen only once; the top ten take approximately 3.5%. The CDR3 is made up of 16 amino acids. Per germline, CDR1 LGHNA and CDR2 YNFKEQ. The V and J ends lost 3 bases and 4 bases respectively, with 13 bases between them.

The source material was blood. The chain combines TRBV4-2 with TRBJ2-6, with D perhaps given as TRBD1 or TRBD2 (6 bases each). This TCR came from a woman between 40 and 55 years old with Graves' ophthalmopathy. CDR3 sequence (DNA): TGTGCCAGCAGCCACATTGGAGGGACAGGGGCCAACGTCCTGACTTTC. Its translation: CASSHIGGTGANVLTF.